The 19 T cell receptor beta chains below come from one sample, sequenced in a study of cytomegalovirus exposure and HLA in healthy donors. The study ran its PCR with 60 Vbeta and 13 Jbeta primers. Data came from immunoSEQ multiplex PCR; TCRdb stores just in-frame clones and leaves some out. Here the sample spans fewer than 250,000 clones, about four fifths being singletons. Sequencing was done on a sample of PBMCs. These receptors originate from a man aged 18 to 30 in good health and CMV-seronegative.

This rearrangement joins TRBV7-2 to TRBJ2-7; TRBD1 agrees at 9 bases. The V gene end was trimmed by 5 bases and the J gene end by 1 base; junction bases not matched to a gene: 3. The CDR3 length is 14 residues. Germline V gene lookup returns CDR1 SGHTA and CDR2 FQGNSA. CDR3 residues: CASSRTGESYEQYF. The CDR3 DNA reads TGTGCCAGCAGCCGGACAGGGGAGTCCTACGAGCAGTACTTC.

This chain connects TRBV7-2 to TRBJ1-2; the D gene is possibly TRBD1 (6 bases). The germline V gene has CDR1 SGHTA and CDR2 FQGNSA. Trimming left V 7 bases short and J 7 bases short, with 22 bases between. The CDR3 has 15 amino acids. The CDR3 is CASNTMSDRPAGYTF. The DNA for the CDR3 is TGTGCCAGCAACACCATGAGCGACAGGCCAGCTGGCTACACCTTC.

This chain uses TRBV6-5 with TRBJ1-1; D unresolved. The germline CDR1 and CDR2 sequences are MNHEY and SVGAGI. The CDR3 loop spans 13 amino acids. Trimming removed 2 bases from V and 0 bases from J, with 4 bases in between. The CDR3 coding sequence is TGTGCCAGCAGTTACCTCCTGAACACTGAAGCTTTCTTT. It specifies CASSYLLNTEAFF.

V and J are TRBV21-1 and TRBJ2-3; TRBD2, the table's D call, lacks a check against the DNA. TRBV21-1 is assigned pseudogene status. This CDR3 region has 21 residues. The DNA of the CDR3 is TGTGCCAGCAGCAAACGACCTTGTAGGCTAGCGGGGGGGCGGGGCACAGATACGCAGTATTTT. Residues: CASSKRPCRLAGGRGTDTQYF.

The V and J genes are TRBV4-3 and TRBJ1-1; D gene uncertain. There are 14 residues in the CDR3. CDR1 LGHNA and CDR2 YSLEER come from the germline V gene. The V gene lost 3 bases and the J gene lost 5 bases, with 13 bases spanning the gap. CDR3 coding DNA: TGCGCCAGCAGCCATAGGAGATGGGAGACTGAAGCTTTCTTT. Translation: CASSHRRWETEAFF.

This clone showed up just a few times. The V gene is TRBV30, the J gene TRBJ1-2; 10 bases align to TRBD1. There are 13 residues in the CDR3. With 8 bases clipped from V and 7 bases from J, the junction kept 10 bases outside the gene matches. Germline V gene lookup returns CDR1 GTSNPN and CDR2 SVGIG (reference sequence). CDR3 coding DNA: TGTGCCGGACCGGGACAGGGGTTCGCTGGCTACACCTTC. Translation: CAGPGQGFAGYTF.

The chain carries TRBV27 and TRBJ1-2; 10 nucleotides agree with TRBD1. The germline CDR1 and CDR2 sequences are MNHEY and SMNVEV (reference sequence). J lost 5 bases, V lost 5 bases, and 2 bases had no gene match. CDR3 length: 13 amino acids. The DNA of the CDR3 is TGTGCCAGCAGTCCGGACAGGGGGTATGGCTACACCTTC. It specifies CASSPDRGYGYTF.

The chain is built from TRBV7-9 and TRBJ1-1; tentatively, D is TRBD1 (6 bases). The germline gives CDR1 SEHNR, CDR2 FQNEAQ (reference sequence). Trimming shortened V by 5 bases and J by 3 bases, and 10 bases separated the two germline ends. The CDR3 spans 13 residues. CDR3 amino acids: CASSPTGYTEAFF. As DNA, the CDR3 is TGTGCCAGCAGCCCCACAGGGTACACTGAAGCTTTCTTT. Variable domain in full (rest from reference TRBV7-9 and TRBJ1-1): DTGVSQNPRHKITKRGQNVTFRCDPISEHNRLYWYRQTLGQGPEFLTYFQNEAQLEKSRLLSDRFSAERPKGSFSTLEIQRTEQGDSAMYLCASSPTGYTEAFFGQGTRLTVV.

This rearrangement joins TRBV30 to TRBJ2-3; maybe TRBD1 (6 bases). Germline V gene data show CDR1 as GTSNPN and CDR2 as SVGIG (reference sequence). This CDR3 has 15 amino acids. V gave up 4 bases and J gave up 1 base, with 15 bases separating them. The DNA for the CDR3 is TGTGCCTGGACACAGTGGACAGTTGGCACAGATACGCAGTATTTT. The encoded protein is CAWTQWTVGTDTQYF. The full variable domain, completed using reference TRBV30 and TRBJ2-3, is SQTIHQWPATLVQPVGSPLSLECTVEGTSNPNLYWYRQAAGRGLQLLFYSVGIGQISSEVPQNLSASRPQDRQFILSSKKLLLSDSGFYLCAWTQWTVGTDTQYFGPGTRLTVL.

This clone was seen once. This chain uses TRBV7-9 with TRBJ2-7; D is perhaps TRBD2 (6 bases). V dropped 1 base and J dropped 2 bases, with 24 bases sitting between them. This CDR3 region has 19 residues. The V gene's germline CDR1 is SEHNR and CDR2 FQNEAQ (reference sequence). CDR3 region: CASSLDPFGRLARAYEQYF. In DNA form, the CDR3 reads TGTGCCAGCAGCTTAGATCCCTTTGGTAGGCTAGCGAGAGCCTACGAGCAGTACTTC.

The chain has TRBV28 and TRBJ1-2; D is possibly TRBD1 (5 bases). The CDR3 is made up of 16 amino acids. V was shortened by 4 bases and J by 0 bases, with 15 bases between the two germline ends. CDR1 is MDHEN and CDR2 is SYDVKM in the germline V gene. The CDR3 is CASSSFSGKANYGYTF. Written as DNA, the CDR3 is TGTGCCAGCAGTTCCTTTTCAGGGAAAGCTAACTATGGCTACACCTTC.

The rearrangement uses TRBV19 and TRBJ1-2; no reliable D call. Between the trimmed V and J ends, which lost 6 bases and 0 bases, there was a span of 23 bases. The CDR3 contains 18 residues. Germline CDR1 reads LNHDA; CDR2 reads SQIVND (reference sequence). In nucleotides, the CDR3 is TGTGCCAGTAGCCCTTTGGGCAGGCAAAATCCAGCTAACTATGGCTACACCTTC. This gives the protein CASSPLGRQNPANYGYTF.

J is TRBJ1-6 and V is TRBV13; D is uncertain. Germline V gene data show CDR1 as PRHDT and CDR2 as FYEKMQ (reference sequence). There are 14 residues in the CDR3. Trimming took 6 bases from V and 2 from J, leaving 8 bases between them. The CDR3 region is CASRPGTYNSPLHF. The CDR3 nucleotides are TGTGCCAGCAGGCCCGGGACCTATAATTCACCCCTCCACTTT.

The gene calls are TRBV28 and TRBJ2-1, with 12 bases aligning to TRBD2. The germline CDR1 and CDR2 sequences are MDHEN and SYDVKM. The CDR3 covers 15 residues. After removal of 5 bases from V and 7 bases from J, the junction contained 6 bases not matched to a gene. The CDR3 region is CASSPGLAGRNEQFF. As DNA, the CDR3 is TGTGCCAGCAGTCCCGGACTAGCGGGAAGGAATGAGCAGTTCTTC.

As concerns this clone: The sample holds other DNA sequences that translate to the same CDR3. The V gene is TRBV7-9, the J gene TRBJ2-7; D is undetermined. The CDR3 has 13 residues. CDR1 SEHNR and CDR2 FQNEAQ come from the germline V gene (reference sequence). Trimming left V 7 bases short and J 0 bases short, with 10 bases between. The CDR3 loop reads CASIPDTSYEQYF. The CDR3 bases are TGTGCCAGCATCCCAGACACCTCCTACGAGCAGTACTTC.

The V gene is TRBV6-5, the J gene TRBJ2-3; D uncertain. The CDR3 contains 15 residues. V gave up 0 bases and J gave up 4 bases, with 11 bases separating them. From germline, CDR1 is MNHEY and CDR2 SVGAGI. This chain's CDR3 is CASSYSTVYADTQYF. The CDR3 DNA reads TGTGCCAGCAGTTACTCAACAGTCTACGCAGATACGCAGTATTTT.

The CDR3 loop is CASSRERGNTEAFF. CDR3 in DNA: TGTGCCAGCAGTCGAGAAAGGGGGAACACTGAAGCTTTCTTT. The chain combines TRBV6-1 with TRBJ1-1; D perhaps matches TRBD1 (5 bases). The CDR3 runs 14 residues. V shed 5 bases and J shed 1 base, with 11 bases lying between them. Looked up from germline, CDR1 is MNHNS and CDR2 is SASEGT.

The chain has TRBV19 and TRBJ2-5; TRBD2 might be the D (6 bases). V lost 0 bases, J lost 8 bases, and 16 bases lay in between. The germline gives CDR1 LNHDA, CDR2 SQIVND (reference sequence). The CDR3 has 15 amino acids. CDR3 DNA sequence: TGTGCCAGTAGTATAGAATATCGCGGGATGGGTACCCAGTACTTC. It yields the protein CASSIEYRGMGTQYF.

A remark on this clone: Relative to the germline gene, one junction end is altered; a read error may explain this. The rearrangement links TRBV18 to TRBJ1-5; D gene unclear. Germline CDR1 is KGHSH and CDR2 is LQKENI. The CDR3 contains 12 residues. The DNA of the CDR3 is TGTGCCAGCTCACCAAGCAACCAGCCCCAGCATTTT. It specifies CASSPSNQPQHF.